Listed here are 3 T cell receptor beta chains from one sample, sequenced in a study of shared clonotypes between healthy human individuals. Method: immunoSEQ multiplex PCR; TCRdb's copy keeps in-frame clones and lacks some. There are millions of clones in the sample; over 85% occur only once, and 0.13% to 0.15% lies in the top ten. The sample consisted of naive CD4+ T cells sorted from blood. Subset of the sample: CD45RA+ positively selected. These receptors were obtained from a man between 18 and 29 years old in good health.

This sequence joins TRBV6-1 and TRBJ1-1; 7 bases line up with TRBD1. Germline lookup yields CDR1 MNHNS and CDR2 SASEGT. This CDR3 contains 15 residues. V gave up 5 bases and J gave up 4 bases; unmatched junction bases: 10. The CDR3 DNA follows: TGTGCCAGCAGTCAACGACAGGGTGGGGGCACTGAAGCTTTCTTT. This sequence encodes CASSQRQGGGTEAFF.

Of note for this clone: A read error may produce the germline difference seen at one junction end. The chain uses TRBV19 and TRBJ1-1, with 7 nucleotides matching TRBD1. The CDR3 has 15 amino acids. Germline CDR1 is LNHDA and CDR2 is SQIVND (reference sequence). CDR3 sequence reads: CASSIRQGRNAEAFF. The CDR3 coding sequence is TGTGCCAGTAGTATCCGACAGGGCCGGAACGCTGAAGCTTTCTTT.

The rearrangement uses TRBV19 and TRBJ2-1; 14 bases align to TRBD2. Germline V CDR1 and CDR2: LNHDA, SQIVND (reference sequence). The trim removed 4 bases at V and 15 bases at J, leaving 5 bases unmatched. This CDR3 comprises 13 residues. CDR3 sequence: CASSTGTSGSSFF. CDR3 bases: TGTGCCAGTAGTACCGGGACTAGCGGGAGCTCGTTCTTC.